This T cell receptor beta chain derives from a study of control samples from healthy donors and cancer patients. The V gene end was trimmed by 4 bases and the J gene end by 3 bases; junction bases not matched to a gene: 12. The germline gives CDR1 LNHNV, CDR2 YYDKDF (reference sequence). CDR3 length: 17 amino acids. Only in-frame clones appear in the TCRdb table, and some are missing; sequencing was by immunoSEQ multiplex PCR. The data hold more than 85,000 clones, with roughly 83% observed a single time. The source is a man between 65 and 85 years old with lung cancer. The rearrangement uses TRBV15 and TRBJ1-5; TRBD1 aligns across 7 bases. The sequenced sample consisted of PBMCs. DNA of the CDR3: TGTGCCACCAGCAACCGCAGACAGGGACATTACAATCAGCCCCAGCATTTT. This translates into CATSNRRQGHYNQPQHF.